The sequence of this T cell receptor (beta chain) was determined in a study of T-cell memory formation after mild COVID-19. On the study more broadly: Largely, TCR clusters stayed within a single donor.

Turning to this clonotype: Its antigen is unknown.

It was 5'RACE with constant-segment primers that produced the TCR alpha and TCR beta cDNA libraries, which carried sample barcodes and UMIs. TCRdb fed the 5' RACE reads into MiXCR, producing one record per CDR3 protein. In the table there are about 410,000 distinct CDR3 sequences, 20% to 30% of which are singletons. Study-level results: Pre-infection memory held some responding clones, suggesting pre-existing cross-reactive T cells responded. Clones contracting over day 15 to 85 were CD4/CD8 balanced, with later expanders leaning CD4+.

The sequencing sample was made of PBMCs or a T cell subset sorted from them (not recorded which). The sequence was obtained from an adult woman who had mild COVID-19 (a few samples of this study predate the infection). Cell type and time point are not known.

CDR3 region: CASSYSLGSSGNTIYF. The CDR3 nucleotides are TGTGCCAGCAGTTACTCCTTGGGCAGCTCTGGAAACACCATATATTTT. The chain is built from TRBV6-5 and TRBJ1-3, with no clear D. Germline loops: CDR1 MNHEY, CDR2 SVGAGI. The CDR3 has 16 residues. Trimming removed 0 bases from V and 0 bases from J, with 9 bases in between.